The clone carrying this TCR beta chain was detected once. Its antigen is undetermined. The assay was immunoSEQ multiplex PCR, and TCRdb's table has in-frame clones only and misses some. This sample yields 60,000 to 85,000 clones, of which around 89% are seen a single time; approximately 0.98% belongs to the top ten. The entry originates in a study of OX40 agonist ivuxolimab in advanced cancers. The investigators sampled blood at baseline, at cycle 4 day 1, and at cycle 7 day 1. General study results and limits: Mean expanded clone counts were higher in CD8+ than CD4+ T cells. The study did not work out the antigen specificity of the expanded peripheral T cells.

This sequence was found in an adult with an advanced solid tumor such as melanoma, head and neck, liver or kidney cancer. Sequencing used CD4+ or CD8+ T cells sorted from blood, obtained in a trial of the OX40 agonist ivuxolimab.

The CDR3 spells CASSSPGVRTDTQYF. In DNA, the CDR3 is TGTGCCAGCAGTTCCCCGGGGGTTCGCACAGATACGCAGTATTTT. The rearrangement uses TRBV6-5 and TRBJ2-3; TRBD2 might be the D (6 bases). Between the trimmed V and J ends, which lost 4 bases and 1 base, there was a span of 12 bases. Germline assignment: CDR1 MNHEY and CDR2 SVGAGI. This CDR3 has 15 amino acids.